This T cell receptor (beta chain) comes out of a study of blood T cell repertoires in COVID-19. As for the study in general: The United States, Italy and Spain supplied acute and convalescent COVID-19 samples. PBMCs, B-cell-depleted T cells, or T cells were the source of the cDNA or gDNA that made up the material.

Original data processing: Amplifying reference gene primers gave estimates of nucleated cell counts. The protocol was immunoSEQ multiplex PCR, while the TCRdb copy is restricted to in-frame clones and leaves out a portion. The V and J calls and clone size come from that table; D and trimming were worked out from the DNA. In the table there are 110,000 to 150,000 clones, under 90% of which are singletons. The receptor comes from a man in his 70s who had recovered from COVID-19. The sequenced sample was peripheral blood.

The CDR3 reads CASSPEAGVNEQYF. The CDR3 nucleotides are TGTGCCAGCTCGCCCGAGGCAGGGGTGAACGAGCAGTACTTC. V is TRBV18 and J is TRBJ2-7; a weak D match, TRBD1 (6 bases). This CDR3 is built from 14 residues. Germline CDR1 KGHSH, CDR2 LQKENI. V was cut by 6 bases and J by 5 bases, with 17 bases left in between.